One and the same sample provided the 18 T cell receptor beta chains below, sequenced in a study of T cells of healthy individuals. In TCRdb, the 5' RACE reads were re-called with MiXCR into one record per CDR3 protein. The repertoire holds 50,000 to 55,000 distinct CDR3 sequences, with under 15% as singletons. These receptors all come from a human donor in good health.

The chain employs TRBV20-1 and TRBJ2-7, with TRBD2 as a possible D gene (7 bases). V shed 7 bases and J shed 3 bases, with 13 bases lying between them. The CDR3 sequence is 12 residues long. Germline loops: CDR1 DFQATT, CDR2 SNEGSKA (reference sequence). The CDR3 region is CSVWGGNYEQYF. The CDR3 DNA reads TGCAGTGTGTGGGGGGGCAACTACGAGCAGTACTTC.

This clonotype has at least ten counts. The chain recombines TRBV4-3 with TRBJ2-3; possibly TRBD1 for D (5 bases). The V end was cut by 0 bases, the J end by 3 bases, with 16 bases between. Germline CDR1 is LGHNA and CDR2 is YSLEER. This CDR3 is built from 17 residues. Written as DNA, the CDR3 is TGCGCCAGCAGCCAAGATGCGTCAAGGGGTGAAACAGATACGCAGTATTTT. Protein: CASSQDASRGETDTQYF.

This clonotype is termed medium-sized. V is TRBV20-1 and J is TRBJ2-3, with 7 bases aligning to TRBD2. CDR3 length: 16 residues. The germline gives CDR1 DFQATT, CDR2 SNEGSKA (reference sequence). V lost 0 bases and J lost 1; bases outside the gene matches: 7. The CDR3: CSARDDEGGGTDTQYF. For the CDR3, the DNA is TGCAGTGCTAGAGATGATGAGGGAGGGGGCACAGATACGCAGTATTTT.

This clonotype was picked up many times. CDR3 region: CASSSGRNTEAFF. In nucleotides, the CDR3 is TGTGCCAGCAGTTCTGGACGGAACACTGAAGCTTTCTTT. The chain combines TRBV27 with TRBJ1-1, with no clear D. The CDR3 has 13 amino acids. V lost 4 bases, J lost 1 base, and 7 bases lay in between. In germline, CDR1 is MNHEY, CDR2 SMNVEV (reference sequence).

This clonotype was found a few times. The gene calls are TRBV20-1 and TRBJ2-3, with D possibly being TRBD1 or TRBD2 (5 bases each). The CDR3 covers 16 residues. V lost 6 bases to trimming and J lost 0 bases, with 19 bases between them. CDR1 DFQATT and CDR2 SNEGSKA come from the germline V gene (reference sequence). For the CDR3, the DNA is TGCAGTGCAACCCTCTTGTATGGGACCAGCACAGATACGCAGTATTTT. Encoded protein: CSATLLYGTSTDTQYF.

V and J are TRBV7-9 and TRBJ1-6; 11 bases align to TRBD1. This CDR3 is built from 16 residues. Per the germline V gene, CDR1 is SEHNR and CDR2 is FQNEAQ (reference sequence). The junction had 2 bases not matched to a gene; V was cut back by 1 base and J by 6 bases. This chain's CDR3 is CASSLGTGGGNSPLHF. In DNA, the CDR3 is TGTGCCAGCAGCTTAGGGACAGGGGGCGGTAATTCACCCCTCCACTTT.

This clonotype occurred many times. The rearrangement joins TRBV2 to TRBJ1-1; maybe TRBD1 (5 bases). This CDR3 has 11 amino acids. The V and J ends lost 9 bases and 5 bases respectively, with 10 bases between them. The germline gives CDR1 SNHLY, CDR2 FYNNEI. CDR3 sequence reads: CASVYRTEAFF. Here the CDR3 DNA reads TGTGCCAGTGTGTACAGGACTGAAGCTTTCTTT.

The chain uses TRBV9 and TRBJ2-7; 12 positions match TRBD1. Germline CDR1 and CDR2: SGDLS and YYNGEE. After removal of 4 bases from V and 6 bases from J, the junction contained 5 bases not matched to a gene. The CDR3 covers 14 residues. This chain's CDR3 is CASSPGTGGLEQYF. The CDR3 DNA follows: TGTGCCAGCAGCCCGGGGACAGGGGGCCTCGAGCAGTACTTC.

In this sample, this clonotype turned up many times. As DNA, the CDR3 is TGTGCCAGCAGTGTTGGAGGGTCCCTAACCTACGAGCAGTACTTC. Its protein is CASSVGGSLTYEQYF. This chain connects TRBV2 to TRBJ2-7; a possible D gene is TRBD2 (6 bases). The CDR3 has 15 residues. V lost 4 bases to trimming and J lost 2 bases, with 15 bases between them. Germline CDR1 SNHLY, CDR2 FYNNEI.

This clonotype was detected ten times or more. J is TRBJ2-3 and V is TRBV7-2, with D possibly being TRBD2 (5 bases). This CDR3 has 12 residues. Between the trimmed V and J ends, which lost 4 bases and 4 bases, there was a span of 6 bases. Germline V gene data show CDR1 as SGHTA and CDR2 as FQGNSA. The CDR3 nucleotides are TGTGCCAGCAGCTCAGCGGCAGATACGCAGTATTTT. It translates to CASSSAADTQYF.

This clonotype was detected ten times or more. V and J are TRBV6-5 and TRBJ2-5, with a possible D match to TRBD1 (5 bases). Germline-derived CDR1 and CDR2 are MNHEY and SVGAGI. This CDR3 contains 17 residues. V lost 4 bases and J lost 5, with 23 bases in between. The CDR3 nucleotides are TGTGCCAGCAGTTTCCTTTCGGCAGGTCTAAGACAGGAGACCCAGTACTTC. It yields the protein CASSFLSAGLRQETQYF.

This clonotype was seen many times. V is TRBV5-1 and J is TRBJ1-6; D is undetermined. Germline values: CDR1 SGHRS, CDR2 YFSETQ. The CDR3 is made up of 15 amino acids. V was shortened by 2 bases and J by 0 bases, with 6 bases between the two germline ends. The CDR3 region is CASSFASSYNSPLHF. The CDR3 region has the DNA TGCGCCAGCAGCTTTGCGAGCTCCTATAATTCACCCCTCCACTTT. The full variable domain, its missing parts supplied by reference TRBV5-1 and TRBJ1-6, is KAGVTQTPRYLIKTRGQQVTLSCSPISGHRSVSWYQQTPGQGLQFLFEYFSETQRNKGNFPGRFSGRQFSNSRSEMNVSTLELGDSALYLCASSFASSYNSPLHFGNGTRLTVT.

This clonotype came up many times. The rearrangement uses TRBV19 and TRBJ1-5; D unclear. CDR1 LNHDA and CDR2 SQIVND come from the germline V gene (reference sequence). V was shortened by 3 bases and J by 0 bases, with 15 bases between the two germline ends. The CDR3 is made up of 17 amino acids. CDR3 coding DNA: TGTGCCAGTAGTATTCTGTCTGGGAGGGATAGCAATCAGCCCCAGCATTTT. Amino acid sequence: CASSILSGRDSNQPQHF.

For the CDR3, the DNA is TGTGCCAGCAGTGCGACAGGGAGTACTGAAGCTTTCTTT. Translating it yields CASSATGSTEAFF. The chain employs TRBV6-5 and TRBJ1-1; 7 bases agree with TRBD1. V was clipped by 5 bases and J by 5 bases; unmatched bases: 5. This CDR3 is built from 13 residues. Germline CDR1 MNHEY, CDR2 SVGAGI.

The genes are TRBV11-2 and TRBJ2-7, with 7 bases aligning to TRBD1. CDR1 and CDR2 from the germline V gene are SGHAT and FQNNGV. The CDR3 has 15 amino acids. V dropped 5 bases and J dropped 3; count of bases not matched to a gene: 10. As DNA, the CDR3 is TGTGCCAGCAGCCTCACAGGGGAACTAGTCTACGAGCAGTACTTC. Residues: CASSLTGELVYEQYF.

The gene calls are TRBV25-1 and TRBJ1-1; TRBD1 might be the D (6 bases). The CDR3 has 12 residues. Germline V gives CDR1 MGHDK, CDR2 SYGVNS. Trimming cost V 7 bases and J 1 base, with 7 bases left between them. The CDR3 DNA follows: TGTGCCAGCAAGGGGGGGAACACTGAAGCTTTCTTT. Translated: CASKGGNTEAFF.

This clonotype was counted at least ten times. This rearrangement joins TRBV7-2 to TRBJ1-5; no definite D call. Germline V gives CDR1 SGHTA, CDR2 FQGNSA. Trimming removed 8 bases from V and 0 bases from J, with 5 bases in between. The CDR3 is 12 amino acids. CDR3 in DNA: TGTGCCAGCGCTAATAGCAATCAGCCCCAGCATTTT. It encodes CASANSNQPQHF.

This chain connects TRBV9 to TRBJ2-1, with D possibly being TRBD2 (6 bases). The CDR3 sequence is 18 residues long. CDR1 is SGDLS and CDR2 is YYNGEE in the germline V gene. The V and J ends lost 3 bases and 5 bases respectively, with 24 bases between them. CDR3 loop: CASSGGGLARGLNNEQFF. The DNA for the CDR3 is TGTGCCAGCAGCGGAGGAGGTTTAGCGCGGGGCCTGAACAATGAGCAGTTCTTC.